What follows is one TCR beta chain and its context. This CDR3 is built from 16 residues. The germline CDR1 and CDR2 sequences are MNHEY and SMNVEV (reference sequence). V was trimmed by 4 bases and J by 1 base, leaving 14 bases between them. Here immunoSEQ multiplex PCR was the method, and the copy in TCRdb shows in-frame clones only, minus some. The sample holds fewer than 400,000 clones; roughly two thirds are singletons and the top ten take just under 6.5%. The record originates from a study of cytotoxic CD8 clonotypes in ibrutinib-treated CLL. The chain employs TRBV27 and TRBJ2-4, with a weak D call TRBD1 (5 bases). This specimen consisted of PBMCs, obtained after 36 months of ibrutinib treatment. The TCR was taken from a human donor with chronic lymphocytic leukemia. The CDR3 nucleotides read TGTGCCAGCAGTTCCGGCGGACACCTGGCCAAAAACATTCAGTACTTC. Its protein is CASSSGGHLAKNIQYF.